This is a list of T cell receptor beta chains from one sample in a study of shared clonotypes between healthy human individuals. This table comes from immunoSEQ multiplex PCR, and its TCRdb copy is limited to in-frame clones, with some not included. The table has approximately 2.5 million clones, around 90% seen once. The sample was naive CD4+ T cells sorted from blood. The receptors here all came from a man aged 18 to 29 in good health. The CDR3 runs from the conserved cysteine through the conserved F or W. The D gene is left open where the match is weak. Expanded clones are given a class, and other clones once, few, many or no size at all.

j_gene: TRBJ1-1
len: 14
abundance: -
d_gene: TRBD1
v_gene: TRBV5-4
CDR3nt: TGTGCCAGCAGCTTGCAGCAGGGGGCCACTGAAGCTTTCTTT
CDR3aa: CASSLQQGATEAFF

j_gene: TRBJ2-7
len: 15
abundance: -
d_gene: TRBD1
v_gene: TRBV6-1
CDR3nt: TGTGCCAGTAGGTCTCGGACAGGGGAAGAGTACGAGCAGTACTTC
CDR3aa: CASRSRTGEEYEQYF

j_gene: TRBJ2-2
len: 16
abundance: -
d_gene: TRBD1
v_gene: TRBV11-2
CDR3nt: TGTGCCAGCAGCGTGACAGGGTCCGCGAACACCGGGGAGCTGTTTTTT
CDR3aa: CASSVTGSANTGELFF

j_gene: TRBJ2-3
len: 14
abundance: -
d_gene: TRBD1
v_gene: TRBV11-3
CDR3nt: TGTGCCAGCAGCCGGGGACAGTCCGTAGATACGCAGTATTTT
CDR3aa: CASSRGQSVDTQYF

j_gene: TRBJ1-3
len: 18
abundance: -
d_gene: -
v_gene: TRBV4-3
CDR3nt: TGCGCCAGCAGCCAAGAGGCTACCGGGGCCAGGACTGGAAACACCATATATTTT
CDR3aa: CASSQEATGARTGNTIYF

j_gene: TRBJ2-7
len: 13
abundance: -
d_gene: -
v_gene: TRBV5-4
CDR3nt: TGTGCCAGCAGTTCCGGGCTCCCCTACGAGCAGTACTTC
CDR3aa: CASSSGLPYEQYF

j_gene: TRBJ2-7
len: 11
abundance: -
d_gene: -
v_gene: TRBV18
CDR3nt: TGTGCCAGCTCAGCCGACAGCGAGCAGTACTTC
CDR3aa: CASSADSEQYF

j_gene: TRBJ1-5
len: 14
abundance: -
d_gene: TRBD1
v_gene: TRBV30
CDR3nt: TGTGCCTGGAGTGCCACAGGGGGTAATCAGCCCCAGCATTTT
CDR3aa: CAWSATGGNQPQHF

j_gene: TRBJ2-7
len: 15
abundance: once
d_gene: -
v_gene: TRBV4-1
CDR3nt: TGCGCCAGCAGCCAAGATAGAGGAATAGTGCAGGAGCAGTACTTC
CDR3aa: CASSQDRGIVQEQYF

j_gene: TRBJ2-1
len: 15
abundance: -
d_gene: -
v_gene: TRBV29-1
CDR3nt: TGCAGCGTTGAAGCCTTGTTCCCAACCTACAATGAGCAGTTCTTC
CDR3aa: CSVEALFPTYNEQFF

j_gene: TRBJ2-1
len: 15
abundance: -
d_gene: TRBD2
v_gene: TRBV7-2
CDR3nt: TGTGCCAGCAGCTCTCTAGCGGGAGGGCCCAATGAGCAGTTCTTC
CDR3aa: CASSSLAGGPNEQFF

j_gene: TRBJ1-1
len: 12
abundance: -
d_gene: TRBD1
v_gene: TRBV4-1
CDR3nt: TGCGCCAGCAGCCGGACAGGGTTAGGAGCTTTCTTT
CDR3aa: CASSRTGLGAFF

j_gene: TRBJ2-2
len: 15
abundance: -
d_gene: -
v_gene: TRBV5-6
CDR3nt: TGTGCCAGCAGCGCCCCCGGGCCTAGCACCGGGGAGCTGTTTTTT
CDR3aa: CASSAPGPSTGELFF

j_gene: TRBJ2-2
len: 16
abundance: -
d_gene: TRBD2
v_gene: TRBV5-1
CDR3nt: TGCGCCAGCAGCCTCGGGACTAGCGGGAGGGCCGGGGAGCTGTTTTTT
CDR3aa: CASSLGTSGRAGELFF

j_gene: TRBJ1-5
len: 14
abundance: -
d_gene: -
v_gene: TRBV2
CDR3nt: TGTGCCAGCAGTTTGGACACGGCTGATCGGCCCCAGCATTTT
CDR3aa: CASSLDTADRPQHF

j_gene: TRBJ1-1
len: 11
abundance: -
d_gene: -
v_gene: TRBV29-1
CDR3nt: TGCAGCGTTGAAGGGGCCACTGAAGCTTTCTTT
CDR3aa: CSVEGATEAFF

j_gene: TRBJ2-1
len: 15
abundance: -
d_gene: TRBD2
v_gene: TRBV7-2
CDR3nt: TGTGCCAGCATCCGAGCGGGAGGGCCCAACAATGAGCAGTTCTTC
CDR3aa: CASIRAGGPNNEQFF

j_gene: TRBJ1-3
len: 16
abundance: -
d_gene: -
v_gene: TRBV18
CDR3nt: TGTGCCAGCTCACCACCGAACGGGGTGGAAGGAAACACCATATATTTT
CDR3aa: CASSPPNGVEGNTIYF

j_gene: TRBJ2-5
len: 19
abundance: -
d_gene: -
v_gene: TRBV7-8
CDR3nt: TGTGCCAGCAGCTTAGAGGGGCCTTTGTGGGACCTAATCCAAGGGACCCAGTACTTC
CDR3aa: CASSLEGPLWDLIQGTQYF

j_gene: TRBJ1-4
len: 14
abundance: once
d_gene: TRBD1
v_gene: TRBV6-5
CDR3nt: TGTGCCAGCAGCGAACAGGGGGGGAATGAAAAACTGTTTTTT
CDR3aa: CASSEQGGNEKLFF

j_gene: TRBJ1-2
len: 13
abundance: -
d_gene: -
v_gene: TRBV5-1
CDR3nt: TGCGCCAGCAGCTTGTCGATGGGAGACGGCTACACCTTC
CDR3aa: CASSLSMGDGYTF

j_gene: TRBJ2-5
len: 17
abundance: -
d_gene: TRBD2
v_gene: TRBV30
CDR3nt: TGTGCCTGGAGTAAACAGATAACGGGACTAGCGGAAGAGACCCAGTACTTC
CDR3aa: CAWSKQITGLAEETQYF

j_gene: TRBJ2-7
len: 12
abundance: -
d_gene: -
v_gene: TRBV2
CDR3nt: TGTGCCAGCAGAAAAGACAGGTCCGAGCAGTACTTC
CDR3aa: CASRKDRSEQYF

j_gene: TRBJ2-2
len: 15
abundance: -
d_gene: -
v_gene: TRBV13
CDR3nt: TGTGCCAGCAGCTTAGAAGGGAAGGGCACCGGGGAGCTGTTTTTT
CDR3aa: CASSLEGKGTGELFF

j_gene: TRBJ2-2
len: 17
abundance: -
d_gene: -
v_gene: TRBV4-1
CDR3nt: TGCGCCAGCAGCCAAGACCCCAGCGGGCTCGACACCGGGGAGCTGTTTTTT
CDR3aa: CASSQDPSGLDTGELFF

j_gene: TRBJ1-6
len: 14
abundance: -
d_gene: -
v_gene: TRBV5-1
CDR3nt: TGCGCCAGCAGCTTGGGTCGATCGGTAGAGTCCCTCCACTTT
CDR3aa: CASSLGRSVESLHF

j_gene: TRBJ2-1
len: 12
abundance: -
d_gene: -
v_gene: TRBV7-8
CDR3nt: TGTGCCAGCAGCTTAGGGGTAGGTGAGCAGTTCTTC
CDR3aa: CASSLGVGEQFF

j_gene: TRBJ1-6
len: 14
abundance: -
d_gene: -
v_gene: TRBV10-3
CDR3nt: TGTGCCATCAGTGAAAACAGCGCGAATTCACCCCTCCACTTT
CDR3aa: CAISENSANSPLHF

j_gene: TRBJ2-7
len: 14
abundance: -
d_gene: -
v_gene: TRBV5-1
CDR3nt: TGCGCCAGCAGCTTGGATCGGCCGCCGTACGAGCAGTACTTC
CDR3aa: CASSLDRPPYEQYF